The 23 T cell receptor beta chains below all came from one sample that was sequenced in a study of T cell clonality in common variable immunodeficiency (dated by TCRdb to about 2015). Library construction relied on the immunoSEQ multiplex PCR assay. As stored in TCRdb, this immuneACCESS dataset retains in-frame rearrangements with V and J assigned. A fraction of the clones does not appear; measured against another copy, unresolved V genes explain less than half of the discrepancy, and the remainder lacks a known reason. With some 40,000 clones recorded, this sample contains no clone counted only once. The ten top clones hold 3% to 4.5% of the sample. Input material: peripheral blood mononuclear cells. The receptors were sampled from a person aged 18 to 75 in good health.

There are many counts of this clone. The read terminates 3 residues before the CDR3 end, so the remaining end is supplied by the germline J gene. The V and J genes are TRBV5-1 and TRBJ2-3; D ambiguous. V lost 0 bases to trimming and J lost 0 bases, with 8 bases between them. The CDR3 is 15 residues long. CDR1 is SGHRS and CDR2 is YFSETQ in the germline V gene. The covered CDR3 bases are TGCGCCAGCAGCTTGGGCGGAGAGAGCACAGATACG. Its protein is CASSLGGESTDT. The entire CDR3 protein reads CASSLGGESTDTQYF.

This clone has at least ten counts. The CDR3 end falls 3 residues outside the read, so it is completed with the germline J gene. The chain links TRBV13 to TRBJ2-5; 8 nucleotides align to TRBD1. Germline trimming cut 4 bases from V and 4 bases from J; bases unmatched to any gene: 11. CDR1 and CDR2 from the germline V gene are PRHDT and FYEKMQ (reference sequence). There are 16 residues in the CDR3. This CDR3 reads CASSSDRGHGAETQYF. The part of the CDR3 DNA that was read is TGTGCCAGCAGCTCTGACAGGGGACATGGAGCAGAGACC.

With regard to this clone: The DNA ends 3 residues before the CDR3 does, and the rest of the CDR3 is filled in from the germline J gene. V and J are TRBV5-1 and TRBJ2-3; D is undetermined. Germline V lookup: CDR1 SGHRS, CDR2 YFSETQ. V lost 0 bases to trimming and J lost 5 bases, with 7 bases between them. There are 13 residues in the CDR3. CDR3 sequence reads: CASSLEVGDTQYF. Incomplete CDR3 DNA: TGCGCCAGCAGCTTGGAAGTCGGAGATACG.

This clone appeared many times. The CDR3 goes on 3 residues after the read ends, and that part is filled in from the germline J gene. This rearrangement joins TRBV5-1 to TRBJ1-6, with 7 nucleotides matching TRBD1. Germline V gene sequence: CDR1 SGHRS, CDR2 YFSETQ. The ends lost 4 bases at V and 6 bases at J; junction bases unmatched: 4. The CDR3 spans 14 residues. CDR3 sequence reads: CASSADRSNSPLHF. Incomplete CDR3 DNA: TGCGCCAGCAGCGCGGACAGGAGTAATTCACCC. The variable domain in full, completed from reference TRBV5-1 and TRBJ1-6, reads KAGVTQTPRYLIKTRGQQVTLSCSPISGHRSVSWYQQTPGQGLQFLFEYFSETQRNKGNFPGRFSGRQFSNSRSEMNVSTLELGDSALYLCASSADRSNSPLHFGNGTRLTVT.

This clone was detected only a few times. The CDR3 goes on 3 residues after the read ends, and that part is filled in from the germline J gene. This chain links TRBV2 with TRBJ2-7; a possible D gene is TRBD1 (6 bases). The ends were cut back, 6 bases at V and 3 bases at J, with 12 bases in the middle. CDR3 length: 13 amino acids. Germline values: CDR1 SNHLY, CDR2 FYNNEI. The CDR3 bases that were read are TGTGCCAGCAGAACAGGGTTCTACTACGAG. Encoded protein: CASRTGFYYE. The complete CDR3 reads CASRTGFYYEQYF. Complete variable domain (other parts from reference TRBV2 and TRBJ2-7): EPEVTQTPSHQVTQMGQEVILRCVPISNHLYFYWYRQILGQKVEFLVSFYNNEISEKSEIFDDQFSVERPDGSNFTLKIRSTKLEDSAMYFCASRTGFYYEQYFGPGTRLTVT.

This clone has a count of ten or more. The read halts 3 residues ahead of the CDR3 end, with the missing end drawn from the germline J gene. The chain combines TRBV6-2 or TRBV6-3 with TRBJ2-1, with a possible D match to TRBD1 (6 bases). The CDR3 is 15 amino acids. Germline V gene data show CDR1 as MNHEY and CDR2 as SVGEGT. V gave up 2 bases and J gave up 7 bases, with 15 bases separating them. CDR3 loop: CASSYVTGSLNEQFF. The sequenced CDR3 bases are TGTGCCAGCAGTTACGTGACAGGCAGTTTAAATGAG.

A few counts support this clone. The read is 3 residues too short to cover the CDR3 end, so that end is filled in from the germline J gene. The V call is TRBV5-1, the J call TRBJ2-7, with a tentative D call TRBD1 (5 bases). This CDR3 contains 16 residues. Trimming took 0 bases from V and 0 from J, leaving 13 bases between them. Germline CDR1 is SGHRS and CDR2 is YFSETQ. This chain's CDR3 is CASSLVVGAGSYEQYF. The sequenced part of the CDR3 DNA is TGCGCCAGCAGCTTGGTGGTTGGGGCCGGCTCCTACGAG.

Worth noting for this clone: The read ends 3 residues early relative to the CDR3; the germline J gene fills the gap. The rearrangement joins TRBV5-1 to TRBJ2-7; a possible D gene is TRBD1 (5 bases). The CDR3 spans 16 residues. Germline V lookup: CDR1 SGHRS, CDR2 YFSETQ. V lost 6 bases and J lost 2, with 21 bases in between. The CDR3 DNA, read in part, is TGCGCCAGCAAATCCTTGCGTATAGACAGACCCTACGAG. Protein sequence: CASKSLRIDRPYE. The whole CDR3 sequence is CASKSLRIDRPYEQYF.

This clone was observed a handful of times. The DNA read from the CDR3 is TGTGCCACCAGACAGGGAGGGACGTCCAAAAACATT. This sequence encodes CATRQGGTSKNI. The CDR3, in full, reads CATRQGGTSKNIQYF. The chain recombines TRBV19 with TRBJ2-4; D may match TRBD1 or TRBD2 (7 bases each). Read data end 3 residues before the CDR3 end; the end is taken from the germline J gene. Per germline, CDR1 LNHDA and CDR2 SQIVND (reference sequence). The ends were cut back, 10 bases at V and 2 bases at J, with 18 bases in the middle. The CDR3 spans 15 residues.

This clone came up many times. The read halts 3 residues ahead of the CDR3 end, with the missing end drawn from the germline J gene. The V call is TRBV18, the J call TRBJ2-7; TRBD2 matches 7 bases. The V gene's germline CDR1 is KGHSH and CDR2 LQKENI. The length of the CDR3 is 15 residues. V was pared by 3 bases and J by 1 base, with 6 bases of the junction left unmatched. The sequenced CDR3 bases are TGTGCCAGCTCACCCGGGACTACCAATTCCTACGAG. This sequence encodes CASSPGTTNSYE. The CDR3 in full is CASSPGTTNSYEQYF.

The table lists this clone with many counts. The read halts 3 residues ahead of the CDR3 end, with the missing end drawn from the germline J gene. The chain is built from TRBV14 and TRBJ2-1; possibly TRBD1 for D (5 bases). Trimming pared 1 base from V and 1 base from J, leaving 11 bases between. The CDR3 consists of 16 residues. The V gene's germline CDR1 is SGHDN and CDR2 FVKESK. The CDR3 reads CASSQVGTGSYNEQFF. The DNA read from the CDR3 is TGTGCCAGCAGCCAAGTTGGCACAGGATCCTACAATGAG.

As concerns this clone: The read gets to within 3 residues of the CDR3 end, and the germline J gene fills in the rest. This specimen includes other DNA sequences encoding the same CDR3. This rearrangement joins TRBV2 to TRBJ1-6; 9 bases fit TRBD1. The junction had 3 bases not matched to a gene; V was cut back by 8 bases and J by 7 bases. The CDR3 loop spans 13 amino acids. The germline V gene has CDR1 SNHLY and CDR2 FYNNEI. CDR3 bases read: TGTGCCAGCTCTGACAGGGGGAATTCACCC. Its translation is CASSDRGNSP. In full, the CDR3 reads CASSDRGNSPLHF.

This clone has at least ten counts. The sequenced fragment ends 3 residues before the CDR3 boundary, so the rest is inferred from the germline J gene. The chain links TRBV5-1 to TRBJ1-2; 7 nucleotides match TRBD1. Germline-derived CDR1 and CDR2 are SGHRS and YFSETQ. This CDR3 is built from 14 residues. V was clipped by 3 bases and J by 2 bases; unmatched bases: 4. CDR3 bases read: TGCGCCAGCAGCTCTAGACAGGGCAACTATGGC. Translating it yields CASSSRQGNYG. In full, the CDR3 reads CASSSRQGNYGYTF.

The sample holds many counts of this clone. The read gets to within 3 residues of the CDR3 end, and the germline J gene fills in the rest. V and J are TRBV3-1 (or the pseudogene TRBV3-2) and TRBJ2-1, with D maybe TRBD1 (6 bases). Germline V CDR1 and CDR2: LGHDT, YNNKEL (reference sequence). CDR3 size: 16 residues. V was pared by 4 bases and J by 7 bases, with 20 bases between. The CDR3 is CASSLAGTPQGNEQFF. CDR3 DNA, as far as it was read: TGTGCCAGCAGCCTGGCCGGGACACCCCAGGGAAATGAG.

In this sample, this clone turned up many times. The CDR3 extends 3 residues past the end of the read, so its final part is completed from the germline J gene. This sequence joins TRBV7-8 and TRBJ2-7; D gene unclear. The ends were cut back, 3 bases at V and 0 bases at J, with 12 bases in the middle. The CDR3 is 15 residues long. The V gene's germline CDR1 is SGHVS and CDR2 FQNEAQ. The CDR3 region is CASSLFRAPSYEQYF. The CDR3 DNA, read in part, is TGTGCCAGCAGCTTGTTCCGCGCACCCTCCTACGAG.

The sample holds many counts of this clone. Coverage ceases 3 residues before the CDR3 finishes, and the germline J gene fills in the end. The same CDR3 also results from other DNA sequences found in this sample. The genes are TRBV5-1 and TRBJ2-3; D not resolved. The V end lost 5 bases, the J end lost 0 bases, and 10 bases lay between the germline ends. Per germline, CDR1 SGHRS and CDR2 YFSETQ. The CDR3 is made up of 14 amino acids. This CDR3 reads CASSLGLSTDTQYF. The sequenced part of the CDR3 DNA is TGCGCCAGCAGTCTCGGTTTAAGCACAGATACG.

As to this clone: The DNA ends 3 residues before the CDR3 does, and the rest of the CDR3 is filled in from the germline J gene. V gene TRBV7-2 combines with J gene TRBJ1-1; 9 nucleotides agree with TRBD1. The CDR3 consists of 12 residues. The germline V gene encodes CDR1 SGHTA and CDR2 FQGNSA. The covered CDR3 bases are TGTGCCAGCAGCTGGGGACAGGGTACG. This codes for CASSWGQGT. The full CDR3 sequence reads CASSWGQGTAFF.

This clone was seen repeatedly, ten times or more. The CDR3 end lies 3 residues beyond the end of the read and is filled in from the germline J gene. This chain joins TRBV20-1 and TRBJ2-7, with 9 positions matching TRBD2. In germline, CDR1 is DFQATT, CDR2 SNEGSKA (reference sequence). This CDR3 is built from 17 residues. V lost 6 bases to trimming and J lost 3 bases; unmatched junction nucleotides: 18. The CDR3 loop is CSASRREGRAVVYEQYF. CDR3 DNA (partial): TGCAGTGCCTCCCGGCGGGAGGGCCGAGCAGTAGTCTACGAG.

This clone has ten or more counts. Read sequence stops 3 residues before the CDR3 end, and the germline J gene provides the missing end. The V and J genes are TRBV6-4 and TRBJ1-2; 7 bases line up with TRBD1. The CDR3 is 16 amino acids. The germline gives CDR1 MRHNA, CDR2 SNTAGT. The V gene end was trimmed by 6 bases and the J gene end by 0 bases; junction bases not matched to a gene: 10. CDR3 bases read: TGTGCCAGCAGCCGAACCGGGACAGCTTCTAACTATGGC. Its translation is CASSRTGTASNYG. The whole CDR3 region reads CASSRTGTASNYGYTF.

This clone was picked up many times. The read ends 3 residues early relative to the CDR3; the germline J gene fills the gap. This chain links TRBV5-1 with TRBJ1-2; 7 nucleotides agree with TRBD1. CDR1 is SGHRS, CDR2 YFSETQ, per germline. The CDR3 has 18 amino acids. The J segment lost 4 bases and the V segment lost 1 base, leaving 16 bases of the junction unmatched. CDR3 DNA, as far as it was read: TGCGCCAGCAGCTTGTCCCCAACTCTCGGGACAGTGCCCTATGGC. This sequence encodes CASSLSPTLGTVPYG. The whole CDR3 protein is CASSLSPTLGTVPYGYTF.

This clone occurred many times. The read falls 3 residues short of the CDR3 end, and the missing part is taken from the germline J gene. This chain joins TRBV7-2 and TRBJ1-5, with TRBD1 identical over 7 bases. Germline V lookup: CDR1 SGHTA, CDR2 FQGNSA. V lost 2 bases to trimming and J lost 4 bases; unmatched junction nucleotides: 2. The CDR3 is made up of 14 amino acids. The CDR3 loop is CASSLTGENQPQHF. The sequenced CDR3 bases are TGTGCCAGCAGCTTAACAGGGGAAAATCAGCCC.

This clone was picked up many times. Sequencing ends 3 residues short of the CDR3 end; the germline J gene provides the rest. This rearrangement joins TRBV20-1 to TRBJ1-1; no clear D. Germline V lookup: CDR1 DFQATT, CDR2 SNEGSKA (reference sequence). Trimming removed 4 bases from V and 0 bases from J, with 12 bases in between. The CDR3 length is 14 residues. Incomplete CDR3 DNA: TGCAGTGCTAAGTTGGGCAGCATGAACACTGAA. Translated, it gives CSAKLGSMNTE. The entire CDR3 protein reads CSAKLGSMNTEAFF.

In the case of this clone: The read is 3 residues too short to cover the CDR3 end, so that end is filled in from the germline J gene. The genes are TRBV2 and TRBJ2-7; D perhaps matches TRBD2 (6 bases). In germline, CDR1 is SNHLY, CDR2 FYNNEI. The CDR3 covers 15 residues. V lost 2 bases and J 2 bases, leaving 13 bases between the germline ends. The CDR3 reads CASSEPGLPTYEQYF. The DNA read from the CDR3 is TGTGCCAGCAGTGAACCGGGACTCCCAACCTACGAG.